This T cell receptor (beta chain) was observed in a study of T cell repertoires in cytomegalovirus infection. Study details: Indications came from public TCR beta signatures; they pointed to CMV infection and to a matching HLA type. Broader study findings: Across the ex vivo response, the dominant clonotypes were HLA-C-restricted CMV-specific TCR beta clonotypes.

Each CDR3 protein is one row after TCRdb ran MiXCR on the reads. The top ten hold around a sixth of the sample, which has fewer than 250,000 distinct CDR3 sequences, about 20% seen once. This CDR3 has 12 residues. CDR1 SQVTM and CDR2 ANQGSEA come from the germline V gene. V was pared by 6 bases and J by 4 bases, with 12 bases between. Regarding this clonotype: No antigen is known for it.

The receptor was isolated from a human donor in good health (CMV status not recorded). Some clones in this sample may be carry-over from other donors' samples. Specimen: CD8+ T cells from PBMCs. The chain joins TRBV29-1 to TRBJ1-1; the D gene is possibly TRBD1 (5 bases). CDR3 amino acids: CSVSKDSTEAFF. The CDR3 DNA is TGCAGCGTCTCCAAAGACAGCACTGAAGCTTTCTTT.